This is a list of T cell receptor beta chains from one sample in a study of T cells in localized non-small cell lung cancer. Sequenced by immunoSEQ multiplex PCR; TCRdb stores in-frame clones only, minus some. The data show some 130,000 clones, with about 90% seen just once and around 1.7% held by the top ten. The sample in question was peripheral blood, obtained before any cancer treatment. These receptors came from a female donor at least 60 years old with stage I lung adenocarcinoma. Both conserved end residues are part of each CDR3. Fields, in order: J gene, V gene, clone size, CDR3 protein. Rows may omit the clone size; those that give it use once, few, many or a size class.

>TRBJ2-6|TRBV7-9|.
CASSLDRALRAGANVLTF
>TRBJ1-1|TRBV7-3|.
CASSSEGADTEAFF
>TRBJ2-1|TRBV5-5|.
CASSFNQGKNEQFF
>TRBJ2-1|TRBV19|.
CASSIYGGEQFF
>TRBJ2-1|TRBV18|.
CASSPLSGLSYNEQFF
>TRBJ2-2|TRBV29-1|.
CSVDGTSGSGELFF
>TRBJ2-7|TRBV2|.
CASLQGLAGYEQYF
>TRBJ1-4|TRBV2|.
CASSYFYEKLFF
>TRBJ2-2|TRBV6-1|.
CASSEARTGELFF
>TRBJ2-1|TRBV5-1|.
CASGLPGAGGPGEQFF
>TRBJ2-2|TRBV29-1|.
CSVRPGQWAGELFF
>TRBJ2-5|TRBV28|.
CASSVAGMQETQYF
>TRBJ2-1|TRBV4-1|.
CASSQTGTSMNEQFF
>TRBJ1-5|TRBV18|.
CASSRTGWNQPQHF
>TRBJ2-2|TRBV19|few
CAKIQELNTGELFF
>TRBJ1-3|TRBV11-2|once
CASTLGFSGNTIYF
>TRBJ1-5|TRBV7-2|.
CASSEGRAQPQHF
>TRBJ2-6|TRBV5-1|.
CASSLENGANVLTF
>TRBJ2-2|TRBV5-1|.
CASSQIQGAGGELFF
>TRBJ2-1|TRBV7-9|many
CASSHLAGPTYNEQFF
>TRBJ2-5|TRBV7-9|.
CASTVGTGSQQETQYF
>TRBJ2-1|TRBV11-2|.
CASRVGLAGAGEQFF
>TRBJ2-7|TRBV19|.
CASSIDSGSLTYEQYF
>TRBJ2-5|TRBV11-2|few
CASSSDGKREETQYF
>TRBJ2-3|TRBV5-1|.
CASSLAGHTDTQYF
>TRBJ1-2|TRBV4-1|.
CASSQQQVSNYGYTF
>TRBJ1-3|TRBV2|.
CASSVVQSSGNTIYF
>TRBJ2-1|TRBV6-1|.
CASSTLGDEQFF
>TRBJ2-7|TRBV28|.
CASNTLLRTGPEQYF
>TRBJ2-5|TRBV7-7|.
CASSLGTGGETQYF
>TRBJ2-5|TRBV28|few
CASSLKGPQYF
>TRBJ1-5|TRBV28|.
CASKAGTGNQPQHF
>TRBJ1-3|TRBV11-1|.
CASSLERENTIYF
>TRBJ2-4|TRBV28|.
CASSHGTLAKNIQYF
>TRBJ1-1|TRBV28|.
CASSLLSQNTEAFF
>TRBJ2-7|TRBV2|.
CASSRTYTAYEQYF
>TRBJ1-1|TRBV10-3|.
CAISESSGDTEAFF
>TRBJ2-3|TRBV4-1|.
CASSLRRSDTQYF
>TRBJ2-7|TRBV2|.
CASSGEGHGEQYF
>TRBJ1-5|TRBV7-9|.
CASSSDSGGNQPQHF